The T cell receptor (beta chain) described here comes from a study of cytotoxic CD8 clonotypes in ibrutinib-treated CLL. Study results and limitations: Clonality was elevated at ibrutinib response and had returned toward baseline at progression. Public clonotypes showed up rarely, and on treatment they shrank or held steady.

Data came from immunoSEQ multiplex PCR; TCRdb stores just in-frame clones and leaves some out. The sample carries 200,000 to 250,000 clones, about four fifths recorded once. The CDR3 contains 15 residues. CDR1 is MGHDK, CDR2 SYGVNS, per germline. V was shortened by 2 bases and J by 9 bases, with 17 bases between the two germline ends. Turning to this clone: Its antigen is undetermined.

This chain uses TRBV25-1 with TRBJ2-1; D possibly corresponds to TRBD2 (6 bases). The specimen comprised PBMCs, sampled after 12 months of ibrutinib treatment. This receptor was taken from a human donor with chronic lymphocytic leukemia. The CDR3 is CASSEGDFVGGEQFF. In DNA form, the CDR3 reads TGTGCCAGCAGTGAAGGGGACTTCGTCGGGGGTGAGCAGTTCTTC.